These 21 T cell receptor beta chains originate from one sample sequenced in a study of CD8+CD57+ T cells in acquired aplastic anemia. TCR beta VDJ and CDR3 profiles were obtained from a genomic DNA template. TCRdb independently ran MiXCR on the reads; one entry per CDR3 protein. The data contain fewer than 200,000 distinct CDR3 sequences, 65% to 75% of them singletons. Patients who underwent sequencing had shown CD8+CD57+ cell expansion by flow cytometry. Sequenced sample: sorted CD4+, CD8+, or CD8+CD57+ T cells (not recorded which) from PBMCs. The receptors stem from a human donor with aplastic anemia.

This clonotype was seen more than once but under ten times. The V call is TRBV5-6, the J call TRBJ1-6; 8 nucleotides agree with TRBD1. Germline V gene lookup returns CDR1 SGHDT and CDR2 YYEEEE. This CDR3 has 16 amino acids. Unmatched junction bases numbered 8, after V lost 1 base and J lost 8 bases. The CDR3 nucleotides read TGTGCCAGCAGCTTGCCTACCTCGACAGGGGATTCACCCCTCCACTTT. It specifies CASSLPTSTGDSPLHF.

The V gene is TRBV7-2, the J gene TRBJ1-1; a possible D gene is TRBD1 (6 bases). V lost 1 base to trimming and J lost 1 base, with 16 bases between them. The CDR3 contains 17 residues. Germline V lookup: CDR1 SGHTA, CDR2 FQGNSA. The CDR3 coding sequence is TGTGCCAGCAGCTTAGAGAGTACAGGGCACGGGAACACTGAAGCTTTCTTT. This translates into CASSLESTGHGNTEAFF.

The chain joins TRBV5-1 to TRBJ2-5; D gene unclear. Trimming stripped 2 bases from V and 3 bases from J, with 5 bases between. Germline loops: CDR1 SGHRS, CDR2 YFSETQ. The CDR3 extends over 12 amino acids. The CDR3, as DNA: TGCGCCAGCAGCTTCTACGAAGAGACCCAGTACTTC. Its protein product is CASSFYEETQYF.

This rearrangement joins TRBV7-9 to TRBJ1-2, with TRBD1 as a possible D gene (5 bases). V lost 2 bases to trimming and J lost 7 bases, with 20 bases between them. Germline CDR1 SEHNR, CDR2 FQNEAQ (reference sequence). This CDR3 comprises 16 residues. The CDR3 loop is CASSLSQTEGAFGYTF. As DNA, the CDR3 is TGTGCCAGCAGCTTATCGCAGACAGAAGGGGCCTTTGGCTACACCTTC.

This chain joins TRBV20-1 and TRBJ1-3, with D hard to call. This CDR3 is built from 15 residues. Germline V gene data show CDR1 as DFQATT and CDR2 as SNEGSKA (reference sequence). Trimming removed 0 bases at V and 1 base at J, with 10 bases between. The CDR3: CSARDPRSSGNTIYF. CDR3 bases: TGCAGTGCTAGAGATCCTCGGAGTTCTGGAAACACCATATATTTT.

This clonotype is medium-sized in the sample. The J gene is TRBJ2-3, the V gene TRBV20-1; TRBD2 aligns across 8 bases. Trimming took 0 bases from V and 2 from J; bases not matched to a gene: 7. CDR3 length: 16 residues. Germline assignment: CDR1 DFQATT and CDR2 SNEGSKA (reference sequence). This CDR3 reads CSARDFAGGTTDTQYF. The CDR3 DNA follows: TGCAGTGCTAGAGATTTCGCGGGGGGCACCACAGATACGCAGTATTTT.

Only a few counts were recorded for this clonotype. The chain links TRBV29-1 to TRBJ2-1; TRBD1 matches at 8 bases. Per germline, CDR1 SQVTM and CDR2 ANQGSEA. This CDR3 has 11 residues. The junction had 3 bases not matched to a gene; V was cut back by 7 bases and J by 7 bases. DNA for the CDR3: TGCAGCGGTAGACAGGGGAATGAGCAGTTCTTC. This translates into CSGRQGNEQFF.

The rearrangement uses TRBV7-2 and TRBJ2-3; the D gene is possibly TRBD2 (5 bases). From germline, CDR1 is SGHTA and CDR2 FQGNSA. Trimming removed 6 bases at V and 4 bases at J, with 8 bases between. CDR3 length equals 12 residues. CDR3 coding DNA: TGTGCCAGCAGGTCACTAGCAGATACGCAGTATTTT. Protein: CASRSLADTQYF.

This sequence joins TRBV24-1 and TRBJ2-7; D possibly corresponds to TRBD1 (5 bases). Trimming shortened V by 10 bases and J by 12 bases, and 12 bases separated the two germline ends. The CDR3 is 9 amino acids. The germline CDR1 and CDR2 sequences are KGHDR and SFDVKD. CDR3 in DNA: TGTGCCACTCCCCCCCAGGGGTACTTC. It codes for CATPPQGYF.

The V gene is TRBV20-1, the J gene TRBJ2-5, with D possibly TRBD1 on 5 matching bases. The CDR3 is 16 residues long. Germline loops: CDR1 DFQATT, CDR2 SNEGSKA (reference sequence). The CDR3 region is CSAPEILAGSGETQYF. DNA of the CDR3: TGCAGCGCCCCAGAGATCCTTGCAGGGTCCGGCGAGACCCAGTACTTC.

This chain links TRBV5-6 with TRBJ2-7; 9 bases agree with TRBD2. The CDR3 length is 14 residues. The junction had 9 bases not matched to a gene; V was cut back by 5 bases and J by 6 bases. Looked up from germline, CDR1 is SGHDT and CDR2 is YYEEEE. The CDR3 protein is CASSVGLALSEQYF. The CDR3 nucleotides read TGTGCCAGCAGTGTGGGACTAGCTCTCTCCGAGCAGTACTTC.

Concerning this clonotype: A much larger clone sits a single nucleotide away, making a read error possible. The J gene is TRBJ2-7, the V gene TRBV10-3; 8 bases fit TRBD2. Looked up from germline, CDR1 is ENHRY and CDR2 is SYGVKD. The CDR3 length is 16 residues. In DNA form, the CDR3 reads TGTGCCAGCAGTAACCGAATAGCGGGGAGCTCCTACGAGCAGTACTTC. The encoded protein is CASSNRIAGSSYEQYF.

This chain links TRBV5-1 with TRBJ2-3, with TRBD1 matching 9 bases. Trimming cost V 0 bases and J 2 bases; bases outside gene matches: 1. CDR3 length equals 15 residues. Germline CDR1 SGHRS, CDR2 YFSETQ. CDR3 protein: CASSLGDRDTDTQYF. In DNA, the CDR3 is TGCGCCAGCAGCTTGGGGGACAGGGACACAGATACGCAGTATTTT.

The chain recombines TRBV25-1 with TRBJ1-1; D perhaps matches TRBD1 (6 bases). With 5 bases removed from V and 5 bases from J, the gap between germline ends came to 15 bases. Germline assignment: CDR1 MGHDK and CDR2 SYGVNS. The CDR3 is made up of 14 amino acids. Here the CDR3 DNA reads TGTGCCAGCAGTTACAGGGACGGTGGAACTGAAGCTTTCTTT. Its translation: CASSYRDGGTEAFF.

This clonotype was detected only once. A read error is possible here, since a much larger clone lies one base away. The J gene is TRBJ2-3, the V gene TRBV4-1, with 9 positions matching TRBD1. Germline V lookup: CDR1 MGHRA, CDR2 YSYEKL. Losses at the gene ends were 3 bases for V and 3 bases for J; bases not matched to a gene: 4. The CDR3 runs to 15 residues. Here the CDR3 DNA reads TGCGCCAGCAGCCATACAGGGGGCAATACAGATACGCAGTATTTT. It yields the protein CASSHTGGNTDTQYF.

The gene calls are TRBV20-1 and TRBJ2-5, with D possibly being TRBD2 (6 bases). The length of the CDR3 is 13 residues. With 4 bases removed from V and 4 bases from J, the gap between germline ends came to 13 bases. Germline lookup yields CDR1 DFQATT and CDR2 SNEGSKA (reference sequence). CDR3 sequence: CSATPGGGETQYF. As DNA, the CDR3 is TGCAGTGCTACCCCCGGGGGAGGAGAGACCCAGTACTTC.

The chain employs TRBV6-5 and TRBJ1-2, with D hard to call. Germline CDR1 and CDR2: MNHEY and SVGAGI. Trimming removed 0 bases from V and 7 bases from J, with 18 bases in between. The CDR3 loop spans 16 amino acids. CDR3 protein: CASSYSTGPPSGGYTF. The CDR3 nucleotides are TGTGCCAGCAGTTACTCAACCGGGCCACCGTCTGGTGGCTACACCTTC.

This clonotype was observed a handful of times. CDR3 in DNA: TGTGCCAGCAGCCGGGGAAACACCATATATTTT. Residues: CASSRGNTIYF. The chain links TRBV9 to TRBJ1-3; D call uncertain. Between the trimmed V and J ends, which lost 4 bases and 4 bases, there was a span of 3 bases. The germline gives CDR1 SGDLS, CDR2 YYNGEE. The CDR3 is made up of 11 amino acids.

This clonotype was seen a handful of times. The chain links TRBV15 to TRBJ2-5; 7 bases fit TRBD1. After removal of 1 base from V and 5 bases from J, the junction contained 10 bases not matched to a gene. The CDR3 spans 16 residues. Germline V gives CDR1 LNHNV, CDR2 YYDKDF (reference sequence). CDR3 in amino acids: CATSRGGTVGGETQYF. As DNA, the CDR3 is TGTGCCACCAGCAGAGGAGGGACAGTCGGCGGCGAGACCCAGTACTTC. The entire variable domain, with the rest obtained from reference TRBV15 and TRBJ2-5, is as follows: DAMVIQNPRYQVTQFGKPVTLSCSQTLNHNVMYWYQQKSSQAPKLLFHYYDKDFNNEADTPDNFQSRRPNTSFCFLDIRSPGLGDTAMYLCATSRGGTVGGETQYFGPGTRLLVL.

The J gene is TRBJ2-1, the V gene TRBV7-3, with a weak D call TRBD2 (6 bases). The ends were cut back, 6 bases at V and 5 bases at J, with 20 bases in the middle. Germline CDR1 and CDR2: SGHTA and FQGTGA. This CDR3 has 16 residues. Written as DNA, the CDR3 is TGTGCCAGCAGTTCCTGGGAGCAACGGGAGAACAATGAGCAGTTCTTC. Its protein product is CASSSWEQRENNEQFF.

This chain uses TRBV5-1 with TRBJ2-7; TRBD2 matches at 8 bases. Germline CDR1 and CDR2: SGHRS and YFSETQ. The CDR3 contains 14 residues. Trimming at V came to 3 bases and at J to 0 bases, leaving 2 bases not matched to a gene. The CDR3 loop is CASSWSGSSYEQYF. The CDR3 DNA sequence: TGCGCCAGCAGCTGGAGCGGGAGCTCCTACGAGCAGTACTTC.